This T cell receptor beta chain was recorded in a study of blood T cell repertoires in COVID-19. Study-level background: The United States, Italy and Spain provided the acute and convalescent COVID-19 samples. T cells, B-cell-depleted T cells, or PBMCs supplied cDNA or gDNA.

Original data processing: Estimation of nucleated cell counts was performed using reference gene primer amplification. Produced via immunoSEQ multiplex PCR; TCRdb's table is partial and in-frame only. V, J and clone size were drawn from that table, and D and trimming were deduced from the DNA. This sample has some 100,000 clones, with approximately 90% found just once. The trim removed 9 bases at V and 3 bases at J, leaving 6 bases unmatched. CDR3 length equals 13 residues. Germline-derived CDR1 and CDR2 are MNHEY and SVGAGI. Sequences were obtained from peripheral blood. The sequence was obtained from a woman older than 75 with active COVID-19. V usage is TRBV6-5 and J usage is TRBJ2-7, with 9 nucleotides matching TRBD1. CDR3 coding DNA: TGTGCCAGTCGCGGGACAGGGTACTACGAGCAGTACTTC. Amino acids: CASRGTGYYEQYF.